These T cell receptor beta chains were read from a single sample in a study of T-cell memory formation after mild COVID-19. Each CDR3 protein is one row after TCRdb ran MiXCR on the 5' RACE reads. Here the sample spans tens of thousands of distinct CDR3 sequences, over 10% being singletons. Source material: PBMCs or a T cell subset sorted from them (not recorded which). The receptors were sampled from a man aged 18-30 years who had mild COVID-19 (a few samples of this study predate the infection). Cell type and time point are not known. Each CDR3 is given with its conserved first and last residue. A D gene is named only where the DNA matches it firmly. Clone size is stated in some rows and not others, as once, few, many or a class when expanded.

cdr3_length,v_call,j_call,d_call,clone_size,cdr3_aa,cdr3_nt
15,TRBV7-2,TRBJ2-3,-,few,CASSSRGRSTDTQYF,TGTGCCAGCAGCTCTCGTGGGCGGAGCACAGATACGCAGTATTTT
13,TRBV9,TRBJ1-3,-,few,CASSGDRGNTIYF,TGTGCCAGCAGCGGAGATAGGGGAAACACCATATATTTT
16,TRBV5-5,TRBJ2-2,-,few,CASSFVRVFPDGELFF,TGTGCCAGCAGCTTCGTGCGGGTGTTCCCCGACGGGGAGCTGTTTTTT
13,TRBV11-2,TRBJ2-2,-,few,CASSFRGPGELFF,TGTGCCAGCAGCTTCCGGGGGCCCGGGGAGCTGTTTTTT
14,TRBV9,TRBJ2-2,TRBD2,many,CASSVGGGTGELFF,TGTGCCAGCAGCGTAGGGGGGGGCACCGGGGAGCTGTTTTTT
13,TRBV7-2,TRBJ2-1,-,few,CASSFGHYNEQFF,TGTGCCAGCAGCTTCGGCCACTACAATGAGCAGTTCTTC
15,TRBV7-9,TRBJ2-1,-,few,CASSLFVAEYNEQFF,TGTGCCAGCAGCTTATTTGTAGCAGAATACAATGAGCAGTTCTTC
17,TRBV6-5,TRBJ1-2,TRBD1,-,CASSPTRTGATYYGYTF,TGTGCCAGCAGCCCGACCAGGACAGGGGCGACCTACTATGGCTACACCTTC
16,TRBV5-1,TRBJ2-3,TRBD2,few,CASSLTSGGYTDTQYF,TGCGCCAGCAGCTTAACTAGCGGGGGGTACACAGATACGCAGTATTTT
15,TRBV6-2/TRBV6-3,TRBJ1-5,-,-,CATKSWQGPNQPQHF,TGTGCCACCAAAAGCTGGCAGGGGCCCAATCAGCCCCAGCATTTT
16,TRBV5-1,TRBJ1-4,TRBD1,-,CASSFRGPELNEKLFF,TGCGCCAGCAGCTTCAGGGGGCCCGAACTGAATGAAAAACTGTTTTTT
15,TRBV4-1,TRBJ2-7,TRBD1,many,CASRSRGQGSYEQYF,TGCGCCAGCCGCTCCCGGGGACAGGGCTCCTACGAGCAGTACTTC
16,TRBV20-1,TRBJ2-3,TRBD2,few,CSPRSLAGSSTDTQYF,TGCAGTCCGCGGAGCCTAGCGGGCTCTAGCACAGATACGCAGTATTTT
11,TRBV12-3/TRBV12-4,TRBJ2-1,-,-,CASSYSGMGGF,TGTGCCAGCAGTTATTCGGGTATGGGGGGCTTC
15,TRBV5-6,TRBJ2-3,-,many,CASRTMRGLTDTQYF,TGTGCCAGCAGGACCATGAGGGGGTTGACAGATACGCAGTATTTT
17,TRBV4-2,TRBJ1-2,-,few,CASSQEELQGRRYGYTF,TGTGCCAGCAGCCAAGAAGAGCTCCAGGGACGACGCTATGGCTACACCTTC
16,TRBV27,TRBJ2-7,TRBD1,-,CASRPISGTGAHEQYF,TGTGCCAGCAGACCTATATCCGGGACAGGGGCCCACGAGCAGTACTTC
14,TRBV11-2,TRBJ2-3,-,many,CASSRRGGTDTQYF,TGTGCCAGCAGCCGTCGAGGTGGCACAGATACGCAGTATTTT
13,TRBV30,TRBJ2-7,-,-,CASITGTSWEQYF,TGTGCCTCGATAACCGGGACCTCTTGGGAGCAGTACTTC
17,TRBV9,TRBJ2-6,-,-,CASSVTGGPSGANVLTF,TGTGCCAGCAGCGTAACCGGGGGGCCCTCTGGGGCCAACGTCCTGACTTTC
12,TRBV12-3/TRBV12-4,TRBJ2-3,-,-,CASSREADTQYF,TGTGCCAGCAGCAGGGAGGCAGATACGCAGTATTTT
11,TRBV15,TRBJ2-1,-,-,CATSGGNEQFF,TGTGCCACCAGCGGCGGTAATGAGCAGTTCTTC
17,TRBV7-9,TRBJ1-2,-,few,CASSHRRAGKRSYGYTF,TGTGCCAGCAGCCACCGGCGTGCGGGGAAAAGGTCCTATGGCTACACCTTC
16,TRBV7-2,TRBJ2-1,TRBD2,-,CASSLDPGLAVNEQFF,TGTGCCAGCAGCTTAGACCCGGGACTAGCGGTCAATGAGCAGTTCTTC
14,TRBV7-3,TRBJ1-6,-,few,CASSHGTWNSPLHF,TGTGCCAGCAGTCATGGGACGTGGAATTCACCCCTCCACTTT
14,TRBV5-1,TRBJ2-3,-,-,CASSPAGPRDTQYF,TGCGCCAGCAGCCCCGCGGGTCCGCGGGATACGCAGTATTTT
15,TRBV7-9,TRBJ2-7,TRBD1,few,CASSSSRDRLYEQYF,TGTGCCAGCAGCTCGTCTAGGGACAGGCTATACGAGCAGTACTTC
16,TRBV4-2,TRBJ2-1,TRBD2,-,CASSQEVLAGGHEQFF,TGTGCCAGCAGCCAAGAGGTACTAGCGGGGGGCCATGAGCAGTTCTTC
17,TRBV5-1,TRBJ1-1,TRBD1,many,CASSLAVRGSSDTEAFF,TGCGCCAGCAGCTTGGCAGTCAGGGGGAGCTCGGACACTGAAGCTTTCTTT
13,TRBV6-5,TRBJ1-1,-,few,CASSSAGATEAFF,TGTGCCAGCAGCTCGGCTGGGGCGACTGAAGCTTTCTTT
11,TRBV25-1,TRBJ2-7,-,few,CASSSQTEQYF,TGTGCCAGCAGTTCCCAGACCGAGCAGTACTTC
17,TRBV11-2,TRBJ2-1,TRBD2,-,CASSLGPSGGNYNEQFF,TGTGCCAGCAGCTTAGGGCCTAGCGGGGGTAACTACAATGAGCAGTTCTTC
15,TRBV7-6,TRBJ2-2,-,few,CASSLEYQNTGELFF,TGTGCCAGCAGCTTAGAATACCAAAACACCGGGGAGCTGTTTTTT
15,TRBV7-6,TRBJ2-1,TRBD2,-,CASSRLAVDYNEQFF,TGTGCCAGCAGCCGACTAGCGGTGGACTACAATGAGCAGTTCTTC
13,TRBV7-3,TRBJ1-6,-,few,CASSLMVGSPLHF,TGTGCCAGCAGCTTAATGGTGGGCTCACCCCTCCACTTT
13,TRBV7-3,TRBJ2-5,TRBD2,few,CASSLTSDETQYF,TGTGCCAGCAGCCTGACTAGCGATGAGACCCAGTACTTC
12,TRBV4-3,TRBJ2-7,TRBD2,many,CASSQGGGEQYF,TGCGCCAGCAGCCAAGGGGGGGGCGAGCAGTACTTC
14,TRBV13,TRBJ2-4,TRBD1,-,CASSFNDWPGGQYF,TGTGCCAGCAGCTTCAACGACTGGCCAGGGGGTCAGTACTTC
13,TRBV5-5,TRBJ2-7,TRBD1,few,CASSNTGGYEQYF,TGTGCCAGCAGCAACACAGGGGGCTACGAGCAGTACTTC